The 7 T cell receptor beta chains presented below share a single source sample, sequenced in a study of blood T cells in healthy people across ages. A second roughly 6 to 12 cycle PCR used barcoded and J-beta primers. TCRdb recomputed calls from the 5' RACE reads with MiXCR, one row per CDR3 protein. The repertoire includes roughly 800,000 distinct CDR3 sequences, 58% of them detected once, and 20% to 25% sits in the top ten. Sequences were obtained from blood. The receptors come from a young man in good health.

A remark on this clonotype: This could be a read error, since a much larger clone is one nucleotide away. The V gene is TRBV4-2, the J gene TRBJ2-3; D perhaps matches TRBD2 (6 bases). Trimming took 0 bases from V and 8 from J, leaving 15 bases between them. The CDR3 extends over 15 amino acids. From germline, CDR1 is LGHNA and CDR2 YNFKEQ. This chain's CDR3 is CASSQDEGTAGTQYF. CDR3 coding DNA: TGTGCCAGCAGCCAAGACGAAGGGACTGCAGGTACGCAGTATTTT.

J is TRBJ2-5 and V is TRBV11-2; 10 bases are shared with TRBD1. The CDR3 is made up of 14 amino acids. Germline-derived CDR1 and CDR2 are SGHAT and FQNNGV. The V and J ends lost 9 bases and 11 bases, in that order; junction bases with no gene match: 15. The CDR3, as DNA: TGTGCCAGTAGCCCCCGACAGGGGGCTGATGAGCAGTACTTC. Protein sequence: CASSPRQGADEQYF.

This clonotype showed up just once. The rearrangement joins TRBV18 to TRBJ2-1; 7 bases match TRBD2. J was trimmed by 9 bases and V by 0 bases; bases with no gene match: 5. There are 14 residues in the CDR3. The germline V gene encodes CDR1 KGHSH and CDR2 LQKENI. The CDR3 region has the DNA TGTGCCAGCTCACCACCGCGGGGGATAGGTGAGCAGTTCTTC. Protein: CASSPPRGIGEQFF.

CDR3 DNA sequence: TGTGCCAGCAGTTCGGAGACCCGGGCATTATTCTATGGCTACACCTTC. This gives the protein CASSSETRALFYGYTF. The chain uses TRBV6-5 and TRBJ1-2, with D unresolved. This CDR3 is built from 16 residues. Trimming removed 4 bases from V and 4 bases from J, with 19 bases in between. CDR1 and CDR2 (germline): MNHEY, SVGAGI.

V gene TRBV7-9 combines with J gene TRBJ1-2; TRBD1 is a possible D gene (6 bases). The CDR3 loop spans 12 amino acids. Trimming removed 6 bases from V and 4 bases from J, with 9 bases in between. Germline loops: CDR1 SEHNR, CDR2 FQNEAQ (reference sequence). The CDR3 DNA follows: TGTGCCAGCAGTCAGGGGTTCTATGGCTACACCTTC. As protein: CASSQGFYGYTF.

The rearrangement links TRBV7-8 to TRBJ2-5; TRBD2 matches 10 bases. The CDR3 is made up of 17 amino acids. V lost 8 bases, J lost 2 bases, and 14 bases stayed unmatched. Germline-derived CDR1 and CDR2 are SGHVS and FQNEAQ. The CDR3 is CASRRRQREGTQETQYF. CDR3 DNA sequence: TGTGCCAGCCGGCGTCGTCAGCGGGAGGGCACACAAGAGACCCAGTACTTC.

The chain has TRBV12-5 and TRBJ1-1; D remains ambiguous. The CDR3 loop spans 13 amino acids. Germline V gene lookup returns CDR1 LGHNT and CDR2 FRNRAP. Deletions cut 1 base from V and 1 base from J, with 4 bases between. This CDR3 is CASGLEENTEAFF. CDR3 DNA: TGTGCTAGTGGTTTGGAGGAGAACACTGAAGCTTTCTTT. Full variable domain (outside the CDR3, taken from reference TRBV12-5 and TRBJ1-1): DARVTQTPRHKVTEMGQEVTMRCQPILGHNTVFWYRQTMMQGLELLAYFRNRAPLDDSGMPKDRFSAEMPDATLATLKIQPSEPRDSAVYFCASGLEENTEAFFGQGTRLTVV.